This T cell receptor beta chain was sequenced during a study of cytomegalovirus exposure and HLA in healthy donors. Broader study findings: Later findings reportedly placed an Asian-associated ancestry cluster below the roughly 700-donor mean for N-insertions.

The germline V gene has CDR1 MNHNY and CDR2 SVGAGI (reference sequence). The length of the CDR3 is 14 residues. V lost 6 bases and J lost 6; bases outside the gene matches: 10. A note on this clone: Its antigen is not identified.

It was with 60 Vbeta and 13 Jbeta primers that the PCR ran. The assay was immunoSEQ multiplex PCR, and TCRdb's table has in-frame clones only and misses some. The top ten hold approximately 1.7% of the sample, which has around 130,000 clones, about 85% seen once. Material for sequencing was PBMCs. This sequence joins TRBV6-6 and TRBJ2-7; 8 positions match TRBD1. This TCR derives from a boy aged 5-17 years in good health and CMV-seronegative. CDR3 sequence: CASRNLQGVGEQYF. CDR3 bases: TGTGCCAGCAGGAATCTACAGGGGGTGGGCGAGCAGTACTTC.